These 8 T cell receptor beta chains came from one sample sequenced in a study of Ad26.COV2.S vaccination and SARS-CoV-2 variants. Only in-frame clones appear in the TCRdb table, and some are missing; sequencing was by immunoSEQ multiplex PCR. The sample yields about 400,000 clones, roughly 90% seen once. Indicated treatment: some 20 received Ad26.COV2.S at low or high dose, single or two shots; five or six received placebo; per-sample allocation not given. Vaccine and placebo recipients were sampled on day 63 after the first injection. The source material was peripheral blood, sampled in a trial of Ad26.COV2.S vaccine versus placebo. These TCRs come from a person between 18 and 59 years old who received the Ad26.COV2.S COVID-19 vaccine or a placebo.

This clone has more than one count but fewer than ten. This chain uses TRBV6-5 with TRBJ1-2, with D possibly matching TRBD1 (5 bases). Germline CDR1 is MNHEY and CDR2 is SVGAGI. Trimming took off 7 bases at V and 7 bases at J, with 10 bases between the two ends. The CDR3 totals 11 residues. CDR3 sequence: CASMWRGGYTF. The CDR3 coding sequence is TGTGCCAGCATGTGGAGGGGTGGCTACACCTTC.

This clone was seen once. This chain joins TRBV5-1 and TRBJ2-2; 7 nucleotides align to TRBD1. J gave up 0 bases and V 0 bases, and 5 bases lay outside the gene matches. The CDR3 runs to 17 residues. CDR1 is SGHRS and CDR2 is YFSETQ in the germline V gene. CDR3 region: CASSLGPGQPNTGELFF. The DNA for the CDR3 is TGCGCCAGCAGCTTGGGGCCGGGACAGCCGAACACCGGGGAGCTGTTTTTT.

V and J are TRBV7-9 and TRBJ2-7, with TRBD1 as a possible D gene (5 bases). Trimming took 1 base from V and 2 from J, leaving 9 bases between them. This CDR3 comprises 14 residues. Per germline, CDR1 SEHNR and CDR2 FQNEAQ (reference sequence). CDR3 in amino acids: CASSLGQKAYEQYF. The CDR3 DNA reads TGTGCCAGCAGCTTAGGACAGAAAGCCTACGAGCAGTACTTC.

The chain's CDR3 is CASSIAPNQPQHF. The CDR3 region has the DNA TGTGCCAGTAGTATAGCTCCGAATCAGCCCCAGCATTTT. This chain joins TRBV19 and TRBJ1-5; no reliable D call. The CDR3 loop spans 13 amino acids. Deletions cut 1 base from V and 4 bases from J, with 5 bases between. Germline V CDR1 and CDR2: LNHDA, SQIVND (reference sequence).

This rearrangement joins TRBV19 to TRBJ2-7, with D uncertain. Germline V gene sequence: CDR1 LNHDA, CDR2 SQIVND (reference sequence). V shed 3 bases and J shed 6 bases, with 6 bases lying between them. This CDR3 comprises 11 residues. CDR3 nucleotide sequence: TGTGCCAGTAGTATGGGCCCCGAGCAGTACTTC. Its translation: CASSMGPEQYF.

The rearrangement links TRBV4-1 to TRBJ1-2; possible D gene TRBD1, 5 bases. The CDR3 totals 12 residues. Trimming left V 10 bases short and J 4 bases short, with 13 bases between. Germline CDR1 and CDR2: MGHRA and YSYEKL. CDR3 protein: CATKDSFYGYTF. The CDR3 DNA is TGCGCCACCAAAGACAGTTTCTATGGCTACACCTTC.

In this sample, this clone turned up once. This chain joins TRBV5-1 and TRBJ2-6; D may be TRBD1 (6 bases). The ends were cut back, 0 bases at V and 4 bases at J, with 20 bases in the middle. The germline V gene encodes CDR1 SGHRS and CDR2 YFSETQ. The CDR3 spans 19 residues. CDR3 coding DNA: TGCGCCAGCAGCTTGGGATCAAGGACAGTTGGTGGAGGGGCCAACGTCCTGACTTTC. It encodes CASSLGSRTVGGGANVLTF.

This chain joins TRBV6-5 and TRBJ1-2; no reliable D call. Trimming took off 5 bases at V and 7 bases at J, with 17 bases between the two ends. Per germline, CDR1 MNHEY and CDR2 SVGAGI. This CDR3 spans 14 amino acids. CDR3 sequence reads: CASSPSGSTGGYTF. As DNA, the CDR3 is TGTGCCAGCAGTCCCTCAGGTAGTACGGGTGGCTACACCTTC.